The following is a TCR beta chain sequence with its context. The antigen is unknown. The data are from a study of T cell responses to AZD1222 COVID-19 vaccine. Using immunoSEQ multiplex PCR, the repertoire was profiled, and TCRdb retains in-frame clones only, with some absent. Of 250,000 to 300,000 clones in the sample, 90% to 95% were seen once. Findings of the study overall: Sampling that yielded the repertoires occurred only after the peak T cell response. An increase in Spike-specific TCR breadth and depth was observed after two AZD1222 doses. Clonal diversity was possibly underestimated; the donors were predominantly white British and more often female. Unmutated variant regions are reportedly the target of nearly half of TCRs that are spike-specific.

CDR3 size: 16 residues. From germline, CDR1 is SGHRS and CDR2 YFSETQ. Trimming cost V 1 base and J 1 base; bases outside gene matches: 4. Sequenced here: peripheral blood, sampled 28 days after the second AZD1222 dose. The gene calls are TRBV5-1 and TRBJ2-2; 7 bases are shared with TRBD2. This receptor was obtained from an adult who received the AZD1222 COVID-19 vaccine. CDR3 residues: CASSLSLARNTGELFF. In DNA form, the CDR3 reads TGCGCCAGCAGCTTGTCACTAGCGAGGAACACCGGGGAGCTGTTTTTT.